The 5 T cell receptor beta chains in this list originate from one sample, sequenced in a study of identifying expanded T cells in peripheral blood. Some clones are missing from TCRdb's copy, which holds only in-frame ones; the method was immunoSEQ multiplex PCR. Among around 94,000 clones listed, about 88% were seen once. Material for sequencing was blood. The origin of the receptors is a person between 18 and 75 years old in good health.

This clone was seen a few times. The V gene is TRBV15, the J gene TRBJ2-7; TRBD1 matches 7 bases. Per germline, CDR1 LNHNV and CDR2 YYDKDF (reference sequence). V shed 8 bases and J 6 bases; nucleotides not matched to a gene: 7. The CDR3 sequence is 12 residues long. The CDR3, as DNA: TGTGCCACCGCGACAGGGCGAGGCGAGCAGTACTTC. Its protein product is CATATGRGEQYF.

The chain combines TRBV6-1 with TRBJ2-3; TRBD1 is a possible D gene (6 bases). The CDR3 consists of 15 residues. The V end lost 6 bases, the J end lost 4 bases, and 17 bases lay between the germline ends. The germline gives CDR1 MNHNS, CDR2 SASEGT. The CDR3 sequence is CASSEGHDGADTQYF. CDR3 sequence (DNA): TGTGCCAGCAGCGAGGGACACGATGGGGCAGATACGCAGTATTTT.

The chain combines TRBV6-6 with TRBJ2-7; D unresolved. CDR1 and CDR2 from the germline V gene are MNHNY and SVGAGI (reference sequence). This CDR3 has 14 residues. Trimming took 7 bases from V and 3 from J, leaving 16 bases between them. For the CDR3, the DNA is TGTGCCAGCACTAATGGGTATGGCTTCTACGAGCAGTACTTC. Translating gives CASTNGYGFYEQYF.

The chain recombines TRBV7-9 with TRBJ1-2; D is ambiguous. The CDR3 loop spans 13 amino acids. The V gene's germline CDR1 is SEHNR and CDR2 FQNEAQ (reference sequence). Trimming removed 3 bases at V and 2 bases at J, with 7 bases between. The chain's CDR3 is CASSLGHNYGYTF. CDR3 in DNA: TGTGCCAGCAGCTTGGGTCACAACTATGGCTACACCTTC.

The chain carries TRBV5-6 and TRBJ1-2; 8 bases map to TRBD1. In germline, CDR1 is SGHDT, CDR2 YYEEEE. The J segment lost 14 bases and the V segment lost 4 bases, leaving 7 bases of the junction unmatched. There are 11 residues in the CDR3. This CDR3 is CASSVGQATTF. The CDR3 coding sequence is TGTGCCAGCAGCGTGGGACAGGCAACAACCTTC.